Following are 5 T cell receptor beta chains from one sample sequenced in a study of radiotherapy plus CTLA-4 blockade in lung cancer. Libraries were prepared by immunoSEQ multiplex PCR; TCRdb keeps only in-frame clonotypes and omits some of them. The sample holds 55,000 to 85,000 clones, around 76% seen once. The sequenced sample was peripheral blood, obtained from a patient treated with radiotherapy plus ipilimumab. Receptors originate from a human donor with non-small cell lung cancer whose response to radiotherapy plus ipilimumab could not be evaluated. Some clones in this sample may be carry-over from other donors' samples.

This clone has just one count. CDR3 nucleotide sequence: TGTGCCAGCAGCTTGTCCAGGGGAAGAGGAAACACCATATATTTT. Protein product: CASSLSRGRGNTIYF. V and J are TRBV5-6 and TRBJ1-3; TRBD1 is a possible D gene (6 bases). Germline V gene sequence: CDR1 SGHDT, CDR2 YYEEEE. The CDR3 length is 15 residues. The germline V and J ends were trimmed by 1 base and 4 bases, with 12 bases remaining between them.

This clone was recorded only once. The gene calls are TRBV15 and TRBJ2-3; D might be TRBD1 (6 bases). V lost 5 bases, J lost 0 bases, and 15 bases lay in between. Germline V lookup: CDR1 LNHNV, CDR2 YYDKDF (reference sequence). This CDR3 region has 16 residues. The CDR3 sequence: CATSGGTGWSTDTQYF. CDR3 DNA sequence: TGTGCCACCAGCGGGGGAACAGGGTGGAGCACAGATACGCAGTATTTT.

The genes are TRBV6-5 and TRBJ1-5, with 7 bases lining up with TRBD1. The germline V gene encodes CDR1 MNHEY and CDR2 SVGAGI. The junction had 6 bases not matched to a gene; V was cut back by 6 bases and J by 4 bases. This CDR3 is built from 14 residues. In DNA, the CDR3 is TGTGCCAGCAGACGCGGACAGGCAAATCAGCCCCAGCATTTT. Translated, it gives CASRRGQANQPQHF.

J is TRBJ2-1 and V is TRBV9, with 9 bases matching TRBD2. The CDR3 extends over 15 amino acids. V dropped 4 bases and J dropped 4; count of bases not matched to a gene: 6. The germline CDR1 and CDR2 sequences are SGDLS and YYNGEE. The CDR3 sequence: CASSSQRGAYNEQFF. The CDR3 DNA sequence: TGTGCCAGCAGCTCCCAGCGGGGGGCATACAATGAGCAGTTCTTC. Full variable domain (missing parts from reference TRBV9 and TRBJ2-1): DSGVTQTPKHLITATGQRVTLRCSPRSGDLSVYWYQQSLDQGLQFLIQYYNGEERAKGNILERFSAQQFPDLHSELNLSSLELGDSALYFCASSSQRGAYNEQFFGPGTRLTVL.

The chain employs TRBV28 and TRBJ1-4; D might be TRBD1 (5 bases). The ends were cut back, 3 bases at V and 1 base at J, with 6 bases in the middle. The CDR3 loop spans 14 amino acids. Germline V gene sequence: CDR1 MDHEN, CDR2 SYDVKM. Here the CDR3 DNA reads TGTGCCAGCAGTTTGGGGCGAACTAATGAAAAACTGTTTTTT. Translating it yields CASSLGRTNEKLFF. Drawing the rest from reference TRBV28 and TRBJ1-4, the complete variable domain is DVKVTQSSRYLVKRTGEKVFLECVQDMDHENMFWYRQDPGLGLRLIYFSYDVKMKEKGDIPEGYSVSREKKERFSLILESASTNQTSMYLCASSLGRTNEKLFFGSGTQLSVL.